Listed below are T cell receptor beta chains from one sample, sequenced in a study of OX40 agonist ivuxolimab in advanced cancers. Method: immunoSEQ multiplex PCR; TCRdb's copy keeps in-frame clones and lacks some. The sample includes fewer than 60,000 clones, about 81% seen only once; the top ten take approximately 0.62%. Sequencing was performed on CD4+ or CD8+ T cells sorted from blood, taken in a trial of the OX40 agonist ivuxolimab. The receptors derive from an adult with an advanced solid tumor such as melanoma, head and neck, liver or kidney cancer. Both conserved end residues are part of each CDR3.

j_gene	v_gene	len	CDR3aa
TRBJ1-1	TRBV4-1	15	CASSSRVTSNTEAFF
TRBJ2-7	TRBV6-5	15	CASSTGGGRSYEQYF
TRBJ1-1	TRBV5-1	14	CASSLRQQNTEAFF
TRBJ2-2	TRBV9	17	CASSARTSGANTGELFF
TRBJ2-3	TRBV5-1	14	CASSPQVSTDTQYF
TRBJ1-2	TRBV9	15	CASSVGWGSGQGYTF
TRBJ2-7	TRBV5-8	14	CASSRGGSNYEQYF
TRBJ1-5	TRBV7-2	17	CASSLARPGLSNQPQHF
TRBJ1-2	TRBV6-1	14	CASRPGIFNYGYTF
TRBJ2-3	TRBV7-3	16	CASSLTSGVGSDTQYF
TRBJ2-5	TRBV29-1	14	CSVEAGSSQETQYF
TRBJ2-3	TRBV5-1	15	CASSSAGTYTDTQYF
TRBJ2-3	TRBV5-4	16	CASSLAGPTSGDTQYF
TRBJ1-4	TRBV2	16	CASSDQNPSKGEKLFF
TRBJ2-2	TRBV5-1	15	CASSPGLGGSGELFF
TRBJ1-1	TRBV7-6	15	CASSLAGPLNTEAFF
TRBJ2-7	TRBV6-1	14	CASSEGQGVTEQYF
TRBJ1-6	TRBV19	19	CASNLHGTGPWVNNSPLHF
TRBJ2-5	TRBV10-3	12	CAIRDGLETQYF
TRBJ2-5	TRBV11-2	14	CASSLGWGAETQYF
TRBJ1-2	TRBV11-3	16	CASSTPSTGQAYGYTF
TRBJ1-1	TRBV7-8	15	CASSLVARGTTEAFF
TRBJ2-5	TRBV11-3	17	CASSLGNSGGAQETQYF
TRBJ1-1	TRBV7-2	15	CASSLALGSFAEAFF
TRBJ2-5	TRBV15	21	CATSSAPTGRGLAGEQETQYF
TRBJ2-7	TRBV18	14	CASSRTGSYYEQYF
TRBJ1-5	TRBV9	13	CASSGDGNQPQHF
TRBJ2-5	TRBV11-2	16	CASSLPVQQGWGTQYF
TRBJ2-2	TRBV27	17	CASSLLGAGGPPGELFF
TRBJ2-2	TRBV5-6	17	CASSLALGTLYTGELFF
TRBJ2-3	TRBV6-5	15	CASSYRGGSPDTQYF
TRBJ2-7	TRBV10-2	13	CASSAGSIYEQYF
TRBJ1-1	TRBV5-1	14	CASSLEGRNTEAFF
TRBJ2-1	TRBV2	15	CASRGGGSSYNEQFF
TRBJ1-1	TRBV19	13	CASSIVWNTEAFF
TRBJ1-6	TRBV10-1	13	CASPRGRSSPLHF
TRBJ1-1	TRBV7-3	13	CASSLHVGTEAFF
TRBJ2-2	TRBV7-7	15	CASSLGGQGTGELFF
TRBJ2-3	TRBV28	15	CASELAGVRTDTQYF
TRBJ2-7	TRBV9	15	CASSVAGTGFYEQYF
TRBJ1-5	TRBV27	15	CASSPWEKANQPQHF
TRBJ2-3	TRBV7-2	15	CASSLGPWGTDMQYF
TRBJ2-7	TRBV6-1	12	CASSETRTAQYF
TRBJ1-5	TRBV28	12	CASRLFRQPQHF
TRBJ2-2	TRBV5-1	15	CASSNGLAGAGELFF
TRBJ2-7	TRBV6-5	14	CASSGRPGIYEQYF
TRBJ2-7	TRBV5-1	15	CASSLGVRGSYEQYF
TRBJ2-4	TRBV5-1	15	CASSLEAGGANIQYF
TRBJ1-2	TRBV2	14	CASTSGGGNYGYTF
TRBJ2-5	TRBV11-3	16	CASSFGTSGGFETQYF
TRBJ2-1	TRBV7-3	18	CASSRTGGDTVSYNEQFF
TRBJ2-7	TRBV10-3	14	CAIGTGGPSEEQYF
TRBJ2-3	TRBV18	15	CASSRSFADTDTQYF
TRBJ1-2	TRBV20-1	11	CSASQAVGYTF
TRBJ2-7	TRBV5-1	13	CASSLTAYYEQYF
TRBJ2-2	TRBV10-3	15	CAISEGTGNTGELFF
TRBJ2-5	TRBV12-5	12	CASGPAGETQYF
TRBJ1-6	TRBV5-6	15	CASSWGGTYNSPLHF
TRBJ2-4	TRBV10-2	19	CASSDRAGVLGPRENIQYF